A selection of T cell receptor beta chains follows, all from one sample in a study of identical twins. Each CDR3 protein is one row after TCRdb ran MiXCR on the 5' RACE reads. The sample consists of 450,000 to 650,000 distinct CDR3 sequences, roughly 15% of them appearing once. In addition, the sample was reused for a study of yellow fever vaccine responses in identical twins.

Sequences were obtained from CD4+ T cells sorted from blood. The source of these receptors is a woman aged 18-35 years in good health. CDR3s include the opening cysteine and the closing phenylalanine or tryptophan. The D gene is left open where the match is weak. A clone size is listed for some rows: how often the clone was seen (once, few, many), or a class if it is expanded.

V: TRBV2
D: TRBD1
size: .
J: TRBJ1-6
CDR3: CASKGQSNSPLHF
DNA: TGTGCCAGCAAGGGACAGAGCAATTCACCCCTCCACTTT

V: TRBV12-3/TRBV12-4
D: .
size: few
J: TRBJ1-3
CDR3: CASRTPQGDGNTIYF
DNA: TGTGCCAGCAGAACGCCACAGGGAGACGGAAACACCATATATTTT

V: TRBV19
D: .
size: few
J: TRBJ2-2
CDR3: CASSIYRSPNTGELFF
DNA: TGTGCCAGTAGTATATATCGCAGCCCGAACACCGGGGAGCTGTTTTTT

V: TRBV12-3/TRBV12-4
D: .
size: few
J: TRBJ2-3
CDR3: CASSLQQRSTDTQYF
DNA: TGTGCCAGCAGTTTACAACAGAGAAGCACAGATACGCAGTATTTT

V: TRBV12-5
D: .
size: few
J: TRBJ1-1
CDR3: CASSRGVTEAFF
DNA: TGTGCTAGTAGCAGAGGGGTCACTGAAGCTTTCTTT

V: TRBV4-1
D: TRBD2
size: many
J: TRBJ2-7
CDR3: CASSPLGQREYYEQYF
DNA: TGCGCCAGCAGCCCGCTGGGTCAGCGGGAGTACTACGAGCAGTACTTC

V: TRBV7-2
D: TRBD2
size: many
J: TRBJ2-2
CDR3: CASSGLAENTGELFF
DNA: TGTGCCAGCAGCGGACTAGCCGAGAACACCGGGGAGCTGTTTTTT

V: TRBV2
D: .
size: .
J: TRBJ2-3
CDR3: CASSVSQGRDTQYF
DNA: TGTGCCAGCAGTGTTTCGCAGGGGAGGGATACGCAGTATTTT

V: TRBV4-1
D: .
size: .
J: TRBJ2-6
CDR3: CASSQEDSHPSGANVLTF
DNA: TGCGCCAGCAGCCAAGAAGACAGCCATCCCTCTGGGGCCAACGTCCTGACTTTC

V: TRBV19
D: .
size: .
J: TRBJ1-5
CDR3: CASSRQSQNQPQHF
DNA: TGTGCCAGTAGTCGACAGTCTCAAAATCAGCCCCAGCATTTT

V: TRBV9
D: TRBD2
size: many
J: TRBJ2-3
CDR3: CASSGPGLAHTDTQYF
DNA: TGTGCCAGCAGCGGCCCGGGACTAGCTCACACAGATACGCAGTATTTT

V: TRBV6-1
D: .
size: .
J: TRBJ2-1
CDR3: CASRTPEGVSYNEQFF
DNA: TGTGCCAGCAGAACCCCGGAAGGGGTCTCCTACAATGAGCAGTTCTTC

V: TRBV28
D: .
size: .
J: TRBJ2-6
CDR3: CASSPRLSWGANVLTF
DNA: TGTGCCAGCAGTCCAAGGTTGTCCTGGGGGGCCAACGTCCTGACTTTC

V: TRBV11-2
D: .
size: .
J: TRBJ1-1
CDR3: CASSFRRMNTEAFF
DNA: TGTGCCAGCAGCTTCCGACGGATGAACACTGAAGCTTTCTTT

V: TRBV12-3/TRBV12-4
D: TRBD1
size: many
J: TRBJ1-2
CDR3: CASSLGTGGSYGYTF
DNA: TGCGCCAGCAGCTTGGGGACAGGGGGAAGCTATGGCTACACCTTC

V: TRBV20-1
D: TRBD2
size: .
J: TRBJ2-1
CDR3: CSARKTSGRGYNEQFF
DNA: TGCAGTGCTAGAAAAACGTCAGGGAGGGGCTACAATGAGCAGTTCTTC

V: TRBV7-9
D: TRBD1
size: few
J: TRBJ1-1
CDR3: CASSRSGGRDRDTEAFF
DNA: TGTGCCAGCAGCCGGTCGGGGGGCCGGGACAGGGACACTGAAGCTTTCTTT

V: TRBV6-5
D: .
size: few
J: TRBJ1-2
CDR3: CASSSTGGGSDFKYGYTF
DNA: TGTGCCAGCAGTTCCACTGGCGGAGGGTCGGATTTTAAATATGGCTACACCTTC

V: TRBV7-9
D: .
size: many
J: TRBJ2-1
CDR3: CASNAGSKYNEQFF
DNA: TGTGCCAGCAACGCGGGATCTAAGTACAATGAGCAGTTCTTC

V: TRBV7-3
D: .
size: few
J: TRBJ2-1
CDR3: CASSVKADAGYNEQFF
DNA: TGTGCCAGCAGCGTAAAAGCCGATGCTGGATACAATGAGCAGTTCTTC

V: TRBV6-1
D: TRBD2
size: .
J: TRBJ2-1
CDR3: CASRQPGLAAYNEQFF
DNA: TGTGCCAGCAGGCAACCGGGACTAGCGGCCTACAATGAGCAGTTCTTC

V: TRBV11-2
D: TRBD2
size: few
J: TRBJ2-7
CDR3: CATTQGLAAGQYF
DNA: TGTGCCACCACCCAGGGACTAGCGGCGGGGCAGTACTTC

V: TRBV5-1
D: .
size: few
J: TRBJ2-1
CDR3: CASSEDPYNEQFF
DNA: TGCGCCAGCAGCGAAGATCCCTACAATGAGCAGTTCTTC

V: TRBV27
D: .
size: few
J: TRBJ2-1
CDR3: CASSSVLRVPYNEQFF
DNA: TGTGCCAGCAGTTCCGTACTCCGGGTCCCATACAATGAGCAGTTCTTC

V: TRBV5-4
D: TRBD1
size: .
J: TRBJ2-5
CDR3: CASSLVPEDRGETQYF
DNA: TGTGCCAGCAGCTTGGTCCCCGAGGACAGGGGTGAGACCCAGTACTTC

V: TRBV10-2
D: TRBD1
size: .
J: TRBJ2-3
CDR3: CASSEIFQGAHTDTQYF
DNA: TGCGCCAGCAGTGAGATTTTTCAGGGGGCCCACACAGATACGCAGTATTTT

V: TRBV2
D: TRBD1
size: .
J: TRBJ1-6
CDR3: CATRTRDSDFNSPLHF
DNA: TGTGCCACCCGCACCCGGGACAGCGATTTCAATTCACCCCTCCACTTT

V: TRBV4-1
D: TRBD2
size: .
J: TRBJ2-2
CDR3: CASTRGGSGTGELFF
DNA: TGCGCCAGCACCCGGGGGGGTAGCGGCACCGGGGAGCTGTTTTTT

V: TRBV7-8
D: TRBD1
size: .
J: TRBJ2-2
CDR3: CASSHRTGATGELFF
DNA: TGTGCCAGCAGCCACCGGACAGGGGCCACCGGGGAGCTGTTTTTT

V: TRBV2
D: .
size: .
J: TRBJ2-2
CDR3: CASSDMGSGELFF
DNA: TGTGCCAGCAGTGATATGGGGAGCGGGGAGCTGTTTTTT